The clone carrying this T cell receptor (beta chain) was detected ten times or more. Sorting was used to obtain naive CD8 T cells (CD8+CD4-CCR7+CD45RA+). This record belongs to a study of molecular identifiers for immune sequencing clone quantification. At the level of the study: In replicates, RNA taken from 20,000 or 100,000 naive CD8 cells was divided five ways, and four portions underwent sequencing.

MiXCR was run by TCRdb on the PCR reads, yielding one entry per CDR3 protein. The sample has approximately 670,000 distinct CDR3 sequences; approximately 20% are singletons. This CDR3 is 12 amino acids long. From germline, CDR1 is MNHNY and CDR2 SVGAGI (reference sequence). V lost 2 bases, J lost 5 bases, and 4 bases lay in between. This chain uses TRBV6-6 with TRBJ1-5; D unclear. The sample was naive CD8+ T cells from blood, with Jurkat cell RNA spiked in. The subset here: FACS-sorted CD8+CD4-CCR7+CD45RA+ naive T cells. This sequence was found in a human donor in good health. Some libraries in this study had Jurkat cell RNA spiked in. The CDR3, as DNA: TGTGCCAGCAGTTACAGGGATCAGCCCCAGCATTTT. Encoded protein: CASSYRDQPQHF.